The 14 T cell receptor beta chains listed next were all sequenced from one sample in a study of blood T cell repertoires in COVID-19. Clones were sequenced by immunoSEQ multiplex PCR, and TCRdb holds only the in-frame ones, with some missing. The data show 97,000 or so clones, about 90% seen once. Sequences were obtained from peripheral blood. These receptor sequences come from a man aged 18-30 years with acute or convalescent COVID-19.

The chain is built from TRBV25-1 and TRBJ2-7, with a possible D match to TRBD2 (5 bases). V was pared by 3 bases and J by 5 bases, with 14 bases between. CDR1 and CDR2 from the germline V gene are MGHDK and SYGVNS. The CDR3 consists of 14 residues. In nucleotides, the CDR3 is TGTGCCAGCAGTGATCCCCGGGGTGGGAACGAGCAGTACTTC. Residues: CASSDPRGGNEQYF.

V and J are TRBV6-5 and TRBJ1-2, with D possibly being TRBD1 (6 bases). The V end lost 11 bases, the J end lost 2 bases, and 9 bases lay between the germline ends. Per the germline V gene, CDR1 is MNHEY and CDR2 is SVGAGI. The CDR3 is 11 amino acids. This chain's CDR3 is CAGGRNYGYTF. The CDR3 DNA is TGTGCCGGGGGCCGAAACTATGGCTACACCTTC.

The gene calls are TRBV29-1 and TRBJ1-5; D is perhaps TRBD1 (5 bases). Germline V gives CDR1 SQVTM, CDR2 ANQGSEA. The CDR3 consists of 13 residues. The V end lost 6 bases, the J end lost 1 base, and 10 bases lay between the germline ends. The CDR3 DNA sequence: TGCAGCGTGGGGAGGGACAGCAATCAGCCCCAGCATTTT. Translation: CSVGRDSNQPQHF.

This chain uses TRBV5-5 with TRBJ2-7; tentative D call: TRBD1 (5 bases). CDR1 is SGHKS and CDR2 is YYEKEE in the germline V gene (reference sequence). CDR3 length: 14 residues. V was shortened by 1 base and J by 3 bases, with 11 bases between the two germline ends. CDR3 sequence reads: CASSLQGTIYEQYF. The CDR3 bases are TGTGCCAGCAGCTTGCAGGGTACGATCTACGAGCAGTACTTC.

The chain uses TRBV12-3 or TRBV12-4 and TRBJ1-1; D remains ambiguous. The CDR3 contains 12 residues. Trimming removed 4 bases at V and 3 bases at J, with 6 bases between. CDR3 sequence reads: CASSYTYTEAFF. The CDR3 coding sequence is TGTGCCAGCAGTTACACCTACACTGAAGCTTTCTTT.

The rearrangement links TRBV5-1 to TRBJ2-7; 10 positions agree with TRBD2. Trimming at V came to 4 bases and at J to 2 bases, leaving 3 bases not matched to a gene. CDR1 is SGHRS, CDR2 YFSETQ, per germline. The CDR3 runs to 14 residues. CDR3 nucleotide sequence: TGCGCCAGCAGCCCTAGCGGGAGCCCCTACGAGCAGTACTTC. Amino acids: CASSPSGSPYEQYF. Supplemented by reference TRBV5-1 and TRBJ2-7, the full variable domain reads KAGVTQTPRYLIKTRGQQVTLSCSPISGHRSVSWYQQTPGQGLQFLFEYFSETQRNKGNFPGRFSGRQFSNSRSEMNVSTLELGDSALYLCASSPSGSPYEQYFGPGTRLTVT.

Only one count was recorded for this clone. The chain joins TRBV7-9 to TRBJ2-7; perhaps TRBD1 as D (5 bases). From germline, CDR1 is SEHNR and CDR2 FQNEAQ (reference sequence). V was clipped by 4 bases and J by 2 bases, with 12 bases between them. This CDR3 is 14 amino acids long. The CDR3, as DNA: TGTGCCAGCAGCTACGACAGCGAACCCTACGAGCAGTACTTC. Protein: CASSYDSEPYEQYF.

This CDR3 is CASSLVGWDRGTYEQYF. As DNA, the CDR3 is TGTGCCAGCAGCTTAGTGGGGTGGGACAGAGGCACCTACGAGCAGTACTTC. The gene calls are TRBV11-2 and TRBJ2-7; 7 bases are shared with TRBD1. The CDR3 contains 17 residues. The V gene end was trimmed by 1 base and the J gene end by 2 bases; junction bases not matched to a gene: 11. Germline lookup yields CDR1 SGHAT and CDR2 FQNNGV.

This sequence joins TRBV5-1 and TRBJ1-1, with a tentative D call TRBD1 (6 bases). Germline V gene data show CDR1 as SGHRS and CDR2 as YFSETQ. This CDR3 has 14 amino acids. The V gene lost 8 bases and the J gene lost 1 base, with 15 bases spanning the gap. CDR3 nucleotide sequence: TGCGCCAGTTACCCACAGGGCCGGAACACTGAAGCTTTCTTT. Encoded protein: CASYPQGRNTEAFF.

This chain links TRBV6-5 with TRBJ2-6, with D possibly matching TRBD2 (5 bases). The CDR3 is 13 amino acids. Germline V gene lookup returns CDR1 MNHEY and CDR2 SVGAGI. V was trimmed by 8 bases and J by 1 base, leaving 6 bases between them. The CDR3 spells CASGESGANVLTF. The CDR3, as DNA: TGTGCCAGCGGGGAGTCTGGGGCCAACGTCCTGACTTTC.

J is TRBJ2-5 and V is TRBV11-2; D is perhaps TRBD1 (5 bases). The CDR3 spans 13 residues. Germline lookup yields CDR1 SGHAT and CDR2 FQNNGV. Trimming cost V 4 bases and J 5 bases, with 11 bases left between them. CDR3 in DNA: TGTGCCAGCAGCTCCCAGGGTAGCGAGACCCAGTACTTC. As protein: CASSSQGSETQYF.

The chain uses TRBV2 and TRBJ2-7; TRBD1 aligns across 8 bases. Germline V gene data show CDR1 as SNHLY and CDR2 as FYNNEI. This CDR3 region has 14 residues. Trimming at V came to 5 bases and at J to 0 bases, leaving 3 bases not matched to a gene. CDR3 DNA sequence: TGTGCCAGCAGTCCGGGACAGGTCTCCTACGAGCAGTACTTC. Its protein product is CASSPGQVSYEQYF.

The chain has TRBV4-1 and TRBJ1-5, with D perhaps matching TRBD1 (5 bases). The CDR3 is 17 residues long. The V end lost 1 base, the J end lost 2 bases, and 15 bases lay between the germline ends. From germline, CDR1 is MGHRA and CDR2 YSYEKL. CDR3 residues: CASSQAHAGGGNQPQHF. The CDR3 DNA sequence: TGCGCCAGCAGCCAAGCCCACGCGGGGGGGGGCAATCAGCCCCAGCATTTT.

V and J are TRBV5-1 and TRBJ1-2; D call uncertain. The length of the CDR3 is 14 residues. Germline-derived CDR1 and CDR2 are SGHRS and YFSETQ. V was trimmed by 0 bases and J by 3 bases, leaving 9 bases between them. CDR3: CASSLGFSDYGYTF. DNA of the CDR3: TGCGCCAGCAGCTTGGGTTTCAGCGACTATGGCTACACCTTC.